The rows below give T cell receptor beta chains drawn from one sample of a study of T cell repertoires in cytomegalovirus infection. One entry per CDR3 protein results from TCRdb running MiXCR on the reads. The sample has approximately 160,000 distinct CDR3 sequences, 15% to 20% seen once. Sequenced: CD8+ T cells from PBMCs. Receptor source: a human donor in good health (CMV status not recorded). Some clones in this sample may be carry-over from other donors' samples. The CDR3 runs from the conserved cysteine through the conserved F or W. Fields, in order: D gene, J gene, V gene, clone size, CDR3 protein, CDR3 DNA. The D gene is left open where the match is weak. For some rows the clone size is stated as once, few or many, or as a class when expanded; others skip it.

d_gene: TRBD1; j_gene: TRBJ1-2; v_gene: TRBV4-3; abundance: few; CDR3aa: CASSQAGTGVYGYTF; CDR3nt: TGCGCCAGCAGCCAAGCAGGGACAGGGGTATACGGCTACACCTTC
d_gene: TRBD1; j_gene: TRBJ1-1; v_gene: TRBV6-2/TRBV6-3; abundance: few; CDR3aa: CASSYLARGFEAFF; CDR3nt: TGTGCCAGCAGTTACCTGGCCAGGGGGTTTGAAGCTTTCTTT
d_gene: TRBD2; j_gene: TRBJ2-7; v_gene: TRBV7-9; abundance: .; CDR3aa: CASSFVAGTTYEQYF; CDR3nt: TGTGCCAGCAGCTTTGTTGCAGGGACTACTTACGAGCAGTACTTC
d_gene: .; j_gene: TRBJ2-3; v_gene: TRBV6-6; abundance: .; CDR3aa: CASSYPDGDTQYF; CDR3nt: TGTGCCAGCAGTTACCCGGACGGAGATACGCAGTATTTT
d_gene: TRBD1; j_gene: TRBJ2-7; v_gene: TRBV28; abundance: many; CDR3aa: CASSLGGREQYF; CDR3nt: TGTGCCAGCAGCTTAGGGGGCAGGGAGCAGTACTTC
d_gene: .; j_gene: TRBJ1-1; v_gene: TRBV7-9; abundance: many; CDR3aa: CASSGGLEAFF; CDR3nt: TGTGCCAGCAGCGGGGGGCTAGAAGCTTTCTTT
d_gene: TRBD2; j_gene: TRBJ2-4; v_gene: TRBV7-9; abundance: few; CDR3aa: CASSLSGGGDIQYF; CDR3nt: TGTGCCAGCAGCTTAAGCGGGGGCGGGGACATTCAGTACTTC
d_gene: .; j_gene: TRBJ1-1; v_gene: TRBV27; abundance: few; CDR3aa: CASRPTQNTEAFF; CDR3nt: TGTGCCAGCAGACCTACACAGAACACTGAAGCTTTCTTT
d_gene: .; j_gene: TRBJ1-6; v_gene: TRBV11-2; abundance: .; CDR3aa: CASSLRGDSPLHF; CDR3nt: TGTGCCAGCAGCTTAAGAGGGGATTCACCCCTCCACTTT
d_gene: .; j_gene: TRBJ2-7; v_gene: TRBV7-2; abundance: many; CDR3aa: CASSDGSLTYEQYF; CDR3nt: TGTGCCAGCAGTGATGGTAGCCTAACCTACGAGCAGTACTTC
d_gene: TRBD1; j_gene: TRBJ2-7; v_gene: TRBV7-9; abundance: few; CDR3aa: CASSRTGTATAYEQYF; CDR3nt: TGTGCCAGCAGCCGGACCGGGACAGCAACTGCCTACGAGCAGTACTTC
d_gene: .; j_gene: TRBJ2-3; v_gene: TRBV7-3; abundance: .; CDR3aa: CASSIGASDTQYF; CDR3nt: TGTGCCAGCAGCATTGGGGCATCGGATACGCAGTATTTT
d_gene: .; j_gene: TRBJ2-2; v_gene: TRBV7-8; abundance: .; CDR3aa: CAEARGGELFF; CDR3nt: TGTGCCGAGGCAAGGGGCGGGGAGCTGTTTTTT
d_gene: .; j_gene: TRBJ1-1; v_gene: TRBV12-5; abundance: few; CDR3aa: CASGSGYTEAFF; CDR3nt: TGTGCTAGTGGGTCGGGATACACTGAAGCTTTCTTT
d_gene: .; j_gene: TRBJ2-7; v_gene: TRBV28; abundance: many; CDR3aa: CASSFRYEQYF; CDR3nt: TGTGCCAGCAGTTTCAGGTACGAGCAGTACTTC
d_gene: .; j_gene: TRBJ2-6; v_gene: TRBV19; abundance: .; CDR3aa: CATGDGSGANVLTF; CDR3nt: TGTGCCACTGGCGACGGCTCTGGGGCCAACGTCCTGACTTTC
d_gene: .; j_gene: TRBJ1-1; v_gene: TRBV6-8; abundance: .; CDR3aa: CASGHMNTEAFF; CDR3nt: TGTGCCAGCGGGCACATGAACACTGAAGCTTTCTTT
d_gene: .; j_gene: TRBJ2-1; v_gene: TRBV11-1; abundance: few; CDR3aa: CASSLAGVIKRDNEQFF; CDR3nt: TGTGCCAGCAGCTTAGCGGGGGTAATCAAGCGCGACAATGAGCAGTTCTTC
d_gene: .; j_gene: TRBJ2-6; v_gene: TRBV6-2/TRBV6-3; abundance: .; CDR3aa: CASSYSDTGSEVNVLTF; CDR3nt: TGTGCCAGCAGTTACTCCGACACAGGGTCTGAGGTCAACGTCCTGACTTTC
d_gene: .; j_gene: TRBJ2-5; v_gene: TRBV29-1; abundance: .; CDR3aa: CSVEPSQIQETQYF; CDR3nt: TGCAGCGTTGAGCCCAGTCAGATCCAAGAGACCCAGTACTTC
d_gene: .; j_gene: TRBJ1-6; v_gene: TRBV12-3/TRBV12-4; abundance: few; CDR3aa: CASSLATGSSSYNSPLHF; CDR3nt: TGTGCCAGCAGTTTAGCTACAGGATCGAGCTCCTATAATTCACCCCTCCACTTT
d_gene: .; j_gene: TRBJ2-1; v_gene: TRBV5-5; abundance: few; CDR3aa: CASSLDRAQNEQFF; CDR3nt: TGTGCCAGCAGCTTGGACAGGGCTCAGAATGAGCAGTTCTTC